Listed here are 19 T cell receptor beta chains from one sample, sequenced in a study of siplizumab effects on memory and regulatory T cells. The protocol was immunoSEQ multiplex PCR, while the TCRdb copy is restricted to in-frame clones and leaves out a portion. The sample has around 100,000 clones, roughly 93% seen once. The sample comprised non-Treg CD4+ T cells sorted from blood. The receptors shown here come from a human donor in good health.

This clone is a singleton in its sample. A junction end diverges from the germline sequence, so it may reflect a read error. For the CDR3, the DNA is TGTGCCAGCAGTGACTCAGGGATATTGGATCAGCCCCAGCATTTT. Residues: CASSDSGILDQPQHF. The chain uses TRBV6-5 and TRBJ1-5, with D perhaps matching TRBD1 (5 bases). This CDR3 is 15 amino acids long. Germline V gene data show CDR1 as MNHEY and CDR2 as SVGAGI.

The chain uses TRBV27 and TRBJ2-7, with D possibly TRBD1 on 6 matching bases. The V end lost 3 bases, the J end lost 2 bases, and 14 bases lay between the germline ends. Germline V gives CDR1 MNHEY, CDR2 SMNVEV (reference sequence). The CDR3 contains 15 residues. CDR3 sequence: CASSFHRTAAYEQYF. The CDR3 nucleotides read TGTGCCAGCAGTTTCCACCGGACAGCAGCCTACGAGCAGTACTTC.

The chain combines TRBV7-3 with TRBJ1-1, with D perhaps matching TRBD1 (5 bases). CDR3 length: 15 residues. Germline assignment: CDR1 SGHTA and CDR2 FQGTGA. V was pared by 5 bases and J by 3 bases, with 16 bases between. The chain's CDR3 is CASSPGRWGDTEAFF. The CDR3 nucleotides are TGTGCCAGCAGCCCCGGACGGTGGGGGGACACTGAAGCTTTCTTT.

The gene calls are TRBV5-8 and TRBJ2-1, with a tentative D call TRBD2 (5 bases). Trimming stripped 4 bases from V and 4 bases from J, with 12 bases between. Germline V gene lookup returns CDR1 SGHTS and CDR2 YDEGEE. The CDR3 runs to 14 residues. The CDR3 loop is CASSTGDRYNEQFF. In DNA, the CDR3 is TGTGCCAGCAGCACCGGGGATAGGTACAATGAGCAGTTCTTC. The full variable domain, in which reference TRBV5-8 and TRBJ2-1 provide the parts outside the CDR3, is EAGVTQSPTHLIKTRGQQATLRCSPISGHTSVYWYQQALGLGLQFLLWYDEGEERNRGNFPPRFSGRQFPNYSSELNVNALELEDSALYLCASSTGDRYNEQFFGPGTRLTVL.

The V and J genes are TRBV7-6 and TRBJ2-3; 13 bases are a match to TRBD2. Germline V lookup: CDR1 SGHVS, CDR2 FNYEAQ. CDR3 length equals 18 residues. The junction had 9 bases not matched to a gene; V was cut back by 5 bases and J by 1 base. CDR3 sequence: CASSPRLAGGSGTDTQYF. CDR3 nucleotide sequence: TGTGCCAGCAGCCCCCGACTAGCGGGAGGTTCGGGCACAGATACGCAGTATTTT.

The rearrangement joins TRBV7-2 to TRBJ2-2; D is ambiguous. Germline loops: CDR1 SGHTA, CDR2 FQGNSA. Trimming took off 1 base at V and 4 bases at J, with 16 bases between the two ends. The CDR3 extends over 17 amino acids. The CDR3 protein is CASSLGPRKRGTGELFF. The CDR3 nucleotides are TGTGCCAGCAGCTTAGGCCCCAGGAAACGAGGCACCGGGGAGCTGTTTTTT. Together with reference TRBV7-2 and TRBJ2-2, the CDR3 gives the full variable domain: GAGVSQSPSNKVTEKGKDVELRCDPISGHTALYWYRQSLGQGLEFLIYFQGNSAPDKSGLPSDRFSAERTGGSVSTLTIQRTQQEDSAVYLCASSLGPRKRGTGELFFGEGSRLTVL.

The V call is TRBV28, the J call TRBJ2-1, with no clear D. Germline lookup yields CDR1 MDHEN and CDR2 SYDVKM. The CDR3 has 14 residues. Deletions cut 4 bases from V and 8 bases from J, with 15 bases between. CDR3 sequence: CASSSFETNDEQFF. The CDR3 region has the DNA TGTGCCAGCAGTTCCTTTGAGACGAACGATGAGCAGTTCTTC.

J is TRBJ2-1 and V is TRBV9; the D is unclear. The V gene lost 4 bases and the J gene lost 9 bases, with 14 bases spanning the gap. Germline V lookup: CDR1 SGDLS, CDR2 YYNGEE. This CDR3 contains 13 residues. For the CDR3, the DNA is TGTGCCAGCAGCCAAAGCACCCCGGGTGAGCAGTTCTTC. This gives the protein CASSQSTPGEQFF. The full variable domain, rest sourced from reference TRBV9 and TRBJ2-1, is DSGVTQTPKHLITATGQRVTLRCSPRSGDLSVYWYQQSLDQGLQFLIQYYNGEERAKGNILERFSAQQFPDLHSELNLSSLELGDSALYFCASSQSTPGEQFFGPGTRLTVL.

The J gene is TRBJ1-5, the V gene TRBV15; TRBD1 might be the D (6 bases). CDR3 length: 15 residues. In germline, CDR1 is LNHNV, CDR2 YYDKDF (reference sequence). V dropped 1 base and J dropped 6 bases, with 13 bases sitting between them. In DNA, the CDR3 is TGTGCCACCAGCAGAGTAGGGGGGGTTCCTCAGCCCCAGCATTTT. Amino acid sequence: CATSRVGGVPQPQHF.

The gene calls are TRBV2 and TRBJ2-7, with 8 bases fitting TRBD1. This CDR3 has 18 amino acids. Germline trimming cut 2 bases from V and 3 bases from J; bases unmatched to any gene: 15. Germline loops: CDR1 SNHLY, CDR2 FYNNEI. CDR3 loop: CASSEFLFYRDRYYEQYF. DNA for the CDR3: TGTGCCAGCAGTGAATTTCTATTTTATAGGGACAGGTACTACGAGCAGTACTTC.

The chain carries TRBV11-2 and TRBJ2-2; maybe TRBD2 (5 bases). This CDR3 has 16 residues. The germline gives CDR1 SGHAT, CDR2 FQNNGV. Trimming pared 2 bases from V and 0 bases from J, leaving 10 bases between. Here the CDR3 reads CASSLTGKANTGELFF. Written as DNA, the CDR3 is TGTGCCAGCAGCTTAACCGGGAAGGCGAACACCGGGGAGCTGTTTTTT.

The chain recombines TRBV19 with TRBJ1-2, with a tentative D call TRBD1 (6 bases). V lost 0 bases to trimming and J lost 2 bases, with 7 bases between them. This CDR3 is 14 amino acids long. In germline, CDR1 is LNHDA, CDR2 SQIVND (reference sequence). CDR3 amino acids: CASSIDQGNYGYTF. The CDR3 DNA follows: TGTGCCAGTAGTATAGATCAGGGGAACTATGGCTACACCTTC.

This sequence joins TRBV19 and TRBJ2-4; TRBD2 aligns across 9 bases. V lost 3 bases to trimming and J lost 4 bases; unmatched junction nucleotides: 10. This CDR3 is built from 17 residues. Germline V gene lookup returns CDR1 LNHDA and CDR2 SQIVND (reference sequence). The CDR3 DNA sequence: TGTGCCAGTAGTATGCTGCGGGAGGGCCGGGGGAAAAACATTCAGTACTTC. Its protein product is CASSMLREGRGKNIQYF.

The rearrangement joins TRBV5-5 to TRBJ1-3, with D perhaps matching TRBD1 (5 bases). Between the trimmed V and J ends, which lost 0 bases and 0 bases, there was a span of 7 bases. CDR1 and CDR2 from the germline V gene are SGHKS and YYEKEE (reference sequence). The CDR3 runs to 15 residues. CDR3 amino acids: CASSLAGISGNTIYF. DNA for the CDR3: TGTGCCAGCAGCTTGGCAGGGATCTCTGGAAACACCATATATTTT.

The rearrangement uses TRBV5-4 and TRBJ2-3, with D uncertain. V lost 7 bases and J 5 bases, leaving 11 bases between the germline ends. This CDR3 comprises 12 residues. CDR1 is SGHNT and CDR2 is YYREEE in the germline V gene (reference sequence). The chain's CDR3 is CASGGQIDTQYF. Here the CDR3 DNA reads TGTGCCAGCGGCGGTCAGATAGATACGCAGTATTTT.

For this clone: This same CDR3 is encoded by further DNA sequences in the sample. The V call is TRBV5-4, the J call TRBJ2-7; 9 bases line up with TRBD1. V lost 4 bases and J lost 2; bases outside the gene matches: 4. CDR3 length: 14 amino acids. Germline V gene sequence: CDR1 SGHNT, CDR2 YYREEE (reference sequence). CDR3 DNA: TGTGCCAGCAGCCAGACAGGGGGAACCTACGAGCAGTACTTC. Its protein product is CASSQTGGTYEQYF.

The chain is built from TRBV28 and TRBJ1-5; D is unclear. From germline, CDR1 is MDHEN and CDR2 SYDVKM. V gave up 6 bases and J gave up 11 bases, with 17 bases separating them. CDR3 length: 13 amino acids. This chain's CDR3 is CASRLSGGPAQHF. DNA for the CDR3: TGTGCCAGCAGACTGTCGGGAGGGCCAGCCCAGCATTTT.

The chain combines TRBV6-5 with TRBJ1-5; a weak D match, TRBD1 (5 bases). CDR3 length: 13 residues. The germline V gene encodes CDR1 MNHEY and CDR2 SVGAGI. V was clipped by 6 bases and J by 10 bases, with 16 bases between them. The CDR3 region is CASRPGKAQPQHF. In DNA form, the CDR3 reads TGTGCCAGCAGACCAGGGAAGGCGCAACCCCAGCATTTT.

This clone has just one count. The chain joins TRBV19 to TRBJ1-3; tentative D call: TRBD1 (5 bases). This CDR3 contains 13 residues. Germline V gene data show CDR1 as LNHDA and CDR2 as SQIVND (reference sequence). V lost 7 bases and J 0 bases, leaving 7 bases between the germline ends. The CDR3 DNA is TGTGCCAGTAAACAGGCCTCTGGAAACACCATATATTTT. Its protein is CASKQASGNTIYF.